This TCR beta chain was identified in a study of identical twins. Points on this clonotype: Its antigen is not identified.

Study conclusions and caveats: Invariant MAIT and iNKT cells could partly confound zero-insertion analyses.

TCRdb re-analysed the 5' RACE reads in MiXCR, keeping a single row per CDR3 protein. The sample carries 690,000 or so distinct CDR3 sequences, under 9% recorded once. The CDR3 spans 14 residues. Trimming at V came to 2 bases and at J to 9 bases, leaving 8 bases not matched to a gene. Germline assignment: CDR1 SGHRS and CDR2 YFSETQ. The sample was also reused in another study, on yellow fever vaccine responses in identical twins.

The clonotype originates from a woman between 18 and 30 years old in good health. Sequenced sample: PBMCs. V gene TRBV5-1 combines with J gene TRBJ2-1; 7 bases agree with TRBD1. Written as DNA, the CDR3 is TGCGCCAGCAGCTTAAAAACAGGGGCGCGTGAGCAGTTCTTC. The encoded protein is CASSLKTGAREQFF.